Listed below are T cell receptor beta chains from one sample, sequenced in a study of blood T cell repertoires in COVID-19. Sequenced by immunoSEQ multiplex PCR; TCRdb stores in-frame clones only, minus some. The sample carries a few hundred thousand clones, more than 70% recorded once. The sample was peripheral blood. The source is a woman aged 25 to 39 with COVID-19, enrolled during active disease. Both conserved end residues are part of each CDR3. D genes are given only for firm matches. Clone size is given for some rows only: seen once, a few or many times, or a class if the clone is expanded.

abundance,len,v_gene,j_gene,d_gene,CDR3nt,CDR3aa
-,14,TRBV10-2,TRBJ1-5,-,TGCGCCAGCAGCACCCAGGGGAGCAATCAGCCCCAGCATTTT,CASSTQGSNQPQHF
-,14,TRBV9,TRBJ1-4,-,TGTGCCAGCAGCGTGGGGGCGCCCAATGAAAAACTGTTTTTT,CASSVGAPNEKLFF
-,15,TRBV5-8,TRBJ1-2,TRBD1,TGTGCCAGCAGCTTTCAGGACAGGAAATTATATGGCTACACCTTC,CASSFQDRKLYGYTF
-,10,TRBV11-3,TRBJ1-1,-,TGTGCCAGCAGCGGGCGAGTAGCTTTCTTT,CASSGRVAFF
once,12,TRBV6-5,TRBJ1-3,-,TGTGCCAGCAGTCAAATCGGAAACACCATATATTTT,CASSQIGNTIYF
-,16,TRBV5-1,TRBJ2-7,-,TGCGCCAGCAGCTTGGTACCGGGGGGCGATGGCTACGAGCAGTACTTC,CASSLVPGGDGYEQYF
-,15,TRBV18,TRBJ2-4,-,TGTGCCAGCTCACCACTGTCCGGGTCAAAAAACATTCAGTACTTC,CASSPLSGSKNIQYF
-,14,TRBV6-5,TRBJ1-1,TRBD1,TGTGCCAGCAGTTATTCTGACAGGGACACTGAAGCTTTCTTT,CASSYSDRDTEAFF
-,15,TRBV19,TRBJ1-5,TRBD1,TGTGCCAGTAGTATGATAGGACAGGGGAATCAGCCCCAGCATTTT,CASSMIGQGNQPQHF
-,15,TRBV14,TRBJ1-1,-,TGTGCCAGCCGACCGTGGGGCGGCATGAACACTGAAGCTTTCTTT,CASRPWGGMNTEAFF
-,19,TRBV5-1,TRBJ2-2,TRBD2,TGCGCCAGCAGATCCCAACCGGGACTAGCGGGAAATCGCGCCGGGGAGCTGTTTTTT,CASRSQPGLAGNRAGELFF
-,15,TRBV10-3,TRBJ1-1,-,TGTGCCATCAGTGAGTTGGAGGGGAGGGACACTGAAGCTTTCTTT,CAISELEGRDTEAFF
-,16,TRBV9,TRBJ2-3,TRBD1,TGTGCCAGCAGCGCCAACGGACAGGCCGCCACAGATACGCAGTATTTT,CASSANGQAATDTQYF
-,15,TRBV3-1/TRBV3-2,TRBJ1-6,TRBD1,TGTGCCAGCAGCCAAATAGACAGGGGTTTGACACCCCTCCACTTT,CASSQIDRGLTPLHF
-,15,TRBV13,TRBJ2-5,TRBD1,TGTGCCAGCAGTCGCGGACAGGGGGGTTTGGAGACCCAGTACTTC,CASSRGQGGLETQYF
-,17,TRBV19,TRBJ2-3,TRBD2,TGTGCCAGTAGTACCCCGCGACTAGCGGGAGTCACAGATACGCAGTATTTT,CASSTPRLAGVTDTQYF
-,12,TRBV6-5,TRBJ1-1,-,TGTGCCACCCGGACAGCAAACACTGAAGCTTTCTTT,CATRTANTEAFF
-,15,TRBV6-5,TRBJ2-1,TRBD2,TGTGCCAGCAGAACAACTAGCGGGGGGGCTAATGAGCAGTTCTTC,CASRTTSGGANEQFF
-,14,TRBV5-6,TRBJ1-2,-,TGTGCCAGCAGCTTGGAGCAGGGCGTCTATGGCTACACCTTC,CASSLEQGVYGYTF
-,14,TRBV6-5,TRBJ2-2,-,TGTGCCAGCACTGGCTCCGCGAACACCGGGGAGCTGTTTTTT,CASTGSANTGELFF
-,16,TRBV11-3,TRBJ2-1,-,TGTGCCAGCAGCCGGTTCGGGGGAGGCTCCTACAATGAGCAGTTCTTC,CASSRFGGGSYNEQFF
once,12,TRBV7-9,TRBJ1-1,TRBD1,TGTGCCAGCAGCGTCGGACAGGCTGAAGCTTTCTTT,CASSVGQAEAFF
-,15,TRBV7-8,TRBJ2-7,-,TGTGCCAGCAGCCACCCAGGGGCAACCCGCGACGAGCAGTACTTC,CASSHPGATRDEQYF
-,14,TRBV6-2/TRBV6-3,TRBJ1-2,-,TGTGCCAGCAGTCCACAGACAGGCGTCTATGGCTACACCTTC,CASSPQTGVYGYTF
-,13,TRBV5-6,TRBJ2-1,-,TGTGCCAGCAGCCAGGACAGCCCCATCAAGCAGTTCTTC,CASSQDSPIKQFF
-,16,TRBV9,TRBJ2-2,TRBD2,TGTGCCAGCAGCCCCGGACTAGCGGCGAACACCGGGGAGCTGTTTTTT,CASSPGLAANTGELFF
-,16,TRBV18,TRBJ2-6,-,TGTGCCAGCTCACCAATTTCTTACTCTGGGGCCAACGTCCTGACTTTC,CASSPISYSGANVLTF
-,14,TRBV10-2,TRBJ2-3,TRBD2,TGCGCCACCTCCGGGACTAGGGTCACAGATACGCAGTATTTT,CATSGTRVTDTQYF